This T cell receptor beta chain is from a study of early T cells in non-severe SARS-CoV-2 infection. Unique molecular identifiers were affixed to single, distinct cDNA molecules. TCRdb re-derived calls from the 5' RACE reads in MiXCR, one entry per CDR3 protein. The table includes some 98,000 distinct CDR3 sequences, approximately 15% detected once. The V end was cut by 4 bases, the J end by 3 bases, with 21 bases between. This CDR3 is built from 17 residues. Sequencing was carried out using whole blood. This clonotype was obtained from an adult who was a healthcare worker with PCR-confirmed SARS-CoV-2 infection or an uninfected control (not recorded which). This chain connects TRBV12-3 or TRBV12-4 to TRBJ1-1; D call uncertain. CDR3 coding DNA: TGTGCCAGCAGTTCGCCCGGAGTTTCTGGGGAGGACACTGAAGCTTTCTTT. Its protein product is CASSSPGVSGEDTEAFF.